This entry is about one T cell receptor (beta chain). Its antigen remains unknown. This record comes from a study of identical twins. Broader study findings: Twins' surplus sharing was weaker for beta out-of-frame sequences. Insertions ran lower in abundant cord blood beta clonotypes, though not in memory repertoires.

The CDR3 is 16 residues long. Trimming stripped 4 bases from V and 6 bases from J, with 20 bases between. The V gene's germline CDR1 is SGHRS and CDR2 YFSETQ. Through template switching, a universal primer site was introduced, and the cDNA contained unique molecular identifiers. TCRdb reprocessed the 5' RACE reads via MiXCR and lists one record per CDR3 protein. The data show approximately 230,000 distinct CDR3 sequences, about an eighth seen once. V usage is TRBV5-1 and J usage is TRBJ2-1; D possibly corresponds to TRBD2 (6 bases). Input material: memory (CD45RO+) T cells sorted from blood. The receptor's source is a woman aged 18-30 years in good health. The CDR3 nucleotides read TGCGCCAGCAGCCCCCAGGTTAGCGGAGCGGGCAATGAGCAGTTCTTC. As protein: CASSPQVSGAGNEQFF.